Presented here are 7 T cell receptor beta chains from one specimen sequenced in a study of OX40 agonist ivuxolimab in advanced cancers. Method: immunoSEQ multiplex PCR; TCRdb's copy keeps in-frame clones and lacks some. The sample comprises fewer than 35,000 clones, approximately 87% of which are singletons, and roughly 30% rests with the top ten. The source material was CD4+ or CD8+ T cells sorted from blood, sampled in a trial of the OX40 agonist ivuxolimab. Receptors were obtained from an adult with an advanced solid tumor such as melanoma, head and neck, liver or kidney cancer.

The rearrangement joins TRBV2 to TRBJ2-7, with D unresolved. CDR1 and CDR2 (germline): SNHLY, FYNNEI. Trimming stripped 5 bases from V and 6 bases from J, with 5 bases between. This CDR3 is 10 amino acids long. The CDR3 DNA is TGTGCCAGCAGTTATATCGAGCAGTACTTC. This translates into CASSYIEQYF.

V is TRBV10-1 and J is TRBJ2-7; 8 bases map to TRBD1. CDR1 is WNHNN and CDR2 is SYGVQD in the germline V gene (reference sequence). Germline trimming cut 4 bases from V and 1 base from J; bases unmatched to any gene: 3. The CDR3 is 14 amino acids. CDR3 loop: CASSADRGSYEQYF. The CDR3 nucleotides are TGCGCCAGCAGTGCCGACAGGGGATCCTACGAGCAGTACTTC.

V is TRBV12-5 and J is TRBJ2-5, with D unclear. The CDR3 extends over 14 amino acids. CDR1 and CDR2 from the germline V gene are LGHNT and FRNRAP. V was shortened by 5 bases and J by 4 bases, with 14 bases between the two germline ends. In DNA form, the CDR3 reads TGTGCTAGTGGTCCCGATGGGGAACGAGAGACCCAGTACTTC. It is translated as CASGPDGERETQYF.

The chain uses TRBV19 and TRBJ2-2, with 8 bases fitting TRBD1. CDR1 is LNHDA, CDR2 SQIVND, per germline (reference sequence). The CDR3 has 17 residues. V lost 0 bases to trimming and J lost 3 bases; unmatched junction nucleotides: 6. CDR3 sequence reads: CASSIDRGRMDTGELFF. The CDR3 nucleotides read TGTGCCAGTAGTATAGACAGGGGGCGGATGGACACCGGGGAGCTGTTTTTT. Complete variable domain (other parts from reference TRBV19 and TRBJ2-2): DGGITQSPKYLFRKEGQNVTLSCEQNLNHDAMYWYRQDPGQGLRLIYYSQIVNDFQKGDIAEGYSVSREKKESFPLTVTSAQKNPTAFYLCASSIDRGRMDTGELFFGEGSRLTVL.

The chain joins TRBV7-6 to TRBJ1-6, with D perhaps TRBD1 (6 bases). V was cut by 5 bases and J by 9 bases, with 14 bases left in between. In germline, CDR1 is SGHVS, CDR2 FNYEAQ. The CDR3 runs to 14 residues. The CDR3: CASSEDRGSSPLHF. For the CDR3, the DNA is TGTGCCAGCAGCGAGGACAGAGGAAGTTCACCCCTCCACTTT. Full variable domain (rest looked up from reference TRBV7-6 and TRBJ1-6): GAGVSQSPRYKVTKRGQDVALRCDPISGHVSLYWYRQALGQGPEFLTYFNYEAQQDKSGLPNDRFSAERPEGSISTLTIQRTEQRDSAMYRCASSEDRGSSPLHFGNGTRLTVT.

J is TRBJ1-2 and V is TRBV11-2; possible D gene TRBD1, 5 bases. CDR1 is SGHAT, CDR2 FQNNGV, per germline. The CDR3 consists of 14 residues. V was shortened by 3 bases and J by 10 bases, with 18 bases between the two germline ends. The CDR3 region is CASSFGQGGVHYTF. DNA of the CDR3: TGTGCCAGCAGCTTCGGGCAGGGTGGGGTACACTACACCTTC.

DNA of the CDR3: TGTGCCAGCAGTTCACATGCGCGAGAGCAGTACTTC. Amino acid sequence: CASSSHAREQYF. The gene calls are TRBV27 and TRBJ2-7; no definite D call. Germline CDR1 reads MNHEY; CDR2 reads SMNVEV (reference sequence). The CDR3 consists of 12 residues. The V gene lost 4 bases and the J gene lost 7 bases, with 11 bases spanning the gap.